One sample yielded the 7 T cell receptor beta chains listed below, sequenced in a study of T cell clonotyping in hematopoietic cell transplantation. The repertoire was sequenced with immunoSEQ multiplex PCR; TCRdb's copy has only in-frame clones and lacks some. The sample holds roughly 17,000 clones, roughly 93% seen once. The time point: recipient sample about 28 days before transplant, after cytoreduction. The sequenced sample was peripheral blood mononuclear cells, obtained before stem cell transplant. The receptors derive from a young man with biphenotypic leukemia. Some clones in this sample may be carry-over from other donors' samples.

The chain combines TRBV6-5 with TRBJ1-5; TRBD1 matches 7 bases. With V trimmed by 4 bases and J by 7 bases, 7 bases remained unmatched. The CDR3 extends over 14 amino acids. The germline V gene has CDR1 MNHEY and CDR2 SVGAGI. CDR3 in amino acids: CASSSDRVRQPQHF. The CDR3 region has the DNA TGTGCCAGCAGTTCCGACAGGGTTCGACAGCCCCAGCATTTT.

This rearrangement joins TRBV5-1 to TRBJ1-6; 9 positions agree with TRBD1. The CDR3 sequence is 12 residues long. The trim removed 7 bases at V and 8 bases at J, leaving 1 base unmatched. Germline assignment: CDR1 SGHRS and CDR2 YFSETQ. The CDR3: CASRTGDSPLHF. The CDR3 DNA sequence: TGCGCCAGCCGGACAGGGGATTCACCCCTCCACTTT.

This clone has only a few counts. V and J are TRBV29-1 and TRBJ2-1, with D possibly TRBD2 on 6 matching bases. Germline CDR1 SQVTM, CDR2 ANQGSEA. Trimming took off 6 bases at V and 12 bases at J, with 12 bases between the two ends. The CDR3 is 10 amino acids. The CDR3: CSVIMGGQFF. Written as DNA, the CDR3 is TGCAGCGTCATCATGGGGGGGCAGTTCTTC.

The chain links TRBV4-1 to TRBJ1-1; tentatively, D is TRBD1 (5 bases). The germline V gene encodes CDR1 MGHRA and CDR2 YSYEKL. This CDR3 is built from 15 residues. V was pared by 4 bases and J by 0 bases, with 12 bases between. CDR3: CASSPREGLNTEAFF. The CDR3 nucleotides read TGCGCCAGCAGCCCGAGGGAGGGACTGAACACTGAAGCTTTCTTT.

The J gene is TRBJ2-5, the V gene TRBV5-1; 12 bases line up with TRBD1. The length of the CDR3 is 16 residues. V was pared by 4 bases and J by 5 bases, with 9 bases of the junction left unmatched. Germline V gene data show CDR1 as SGHRS and CDR2 as YFSETQ. The CDR3 protein is CASSATGTGGVETQYF. Written as DNA, the CDR3 is TGCGCCAGCAGCGCAACCGGGACAGGGGGCGTTGAGACCCAGTACTTC.

V is TRBV4-1 and J is TRBJ1-1; 8 nucleotides agree with TRBD1. V lost 4 bases and J lost 0; bases outside the gene matches: 7. The CDR3 runs 16 residues. In germline, CDR1 is MGHRA, CDR2 YSYEKL. CDR3: CASSLQRGQVNTEAFF. The CDR3 bases are TGCGCCAGCAGCCTACAGAGGGGACAGGTGAACACTGAAGCTTTCTTT.

This chain links TRBV6-5 with TRBJ1-5, with D uncertain. With 2 bases removed from V and 5 bases from J, the gap between germline ends came to 7 bases. The CDR3 covers 13 residues. CDR1 MNHEY and CDR2 SVGAGI come from the germline V gene. The CDR3 loop reads CASSYTRDQPQHF. In DNA, the CDR3 is TGTGCCAGCAGTTACACCCGGGATCAGCCCCAGCATTTT.